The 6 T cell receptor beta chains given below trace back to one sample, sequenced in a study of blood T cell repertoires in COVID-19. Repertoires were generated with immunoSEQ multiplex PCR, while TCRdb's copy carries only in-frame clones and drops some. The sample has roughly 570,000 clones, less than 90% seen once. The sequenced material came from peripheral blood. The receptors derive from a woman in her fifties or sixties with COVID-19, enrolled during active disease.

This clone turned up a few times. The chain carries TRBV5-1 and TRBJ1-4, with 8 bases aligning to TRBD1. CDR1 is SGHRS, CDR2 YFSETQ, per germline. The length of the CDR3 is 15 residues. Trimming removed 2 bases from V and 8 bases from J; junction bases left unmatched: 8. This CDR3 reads CASSLTWTGSEKLFF. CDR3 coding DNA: TGCGCCAGCAGCTTAACCTGGACAGGGAGCGAAAAACTGTTTTTT.

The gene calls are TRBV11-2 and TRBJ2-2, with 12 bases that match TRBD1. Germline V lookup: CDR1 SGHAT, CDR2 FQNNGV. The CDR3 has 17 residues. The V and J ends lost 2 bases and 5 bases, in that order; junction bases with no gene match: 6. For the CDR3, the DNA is TGTGCCAGCAGCTTAACGGGGGGACAGGGGGCGACCGGGGAGCTGTTTTTT. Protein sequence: CASSLTGGQGATGELFF.

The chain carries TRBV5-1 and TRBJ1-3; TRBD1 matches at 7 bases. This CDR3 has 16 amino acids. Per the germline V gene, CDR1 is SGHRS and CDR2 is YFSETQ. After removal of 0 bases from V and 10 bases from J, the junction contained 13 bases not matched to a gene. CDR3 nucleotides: TGCGCCAGCAGCTTGGCCGGCGGCAGGGGGTCAGGTACCATATATTTT. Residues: CASSLAGGRGSGTIYF.

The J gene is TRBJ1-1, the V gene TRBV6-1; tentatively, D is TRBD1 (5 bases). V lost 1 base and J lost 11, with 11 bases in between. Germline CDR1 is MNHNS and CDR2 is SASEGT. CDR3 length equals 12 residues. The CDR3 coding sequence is TGTGCCAGCAGTGAAGTTGCGGGGCGTGCTTTCTTT. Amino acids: CASSEVAGRAFF.

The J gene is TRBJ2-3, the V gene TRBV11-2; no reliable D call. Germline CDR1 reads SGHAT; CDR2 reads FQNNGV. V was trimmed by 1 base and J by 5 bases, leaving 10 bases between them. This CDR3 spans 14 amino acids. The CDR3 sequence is CASSLGHSQDTQYF. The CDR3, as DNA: TGTGCCAGCAGCTTAGGGCACAGCCAAGATACGCAGTATTTT.

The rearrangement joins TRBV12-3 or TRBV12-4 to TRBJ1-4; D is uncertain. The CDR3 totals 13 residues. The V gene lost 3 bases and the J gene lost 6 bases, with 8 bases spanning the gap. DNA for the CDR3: TGTGCCAGCAGTTTGGGAGAGGATGAAAAACTGTTTTTT. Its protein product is CASSLGEDEKLFF.